This section outlines one T cell receptor (beta chain) sequence together with its context. This entry comes from a study of T cells in tumors after PD-1 blockade. Study-level background: Patients had no prior checkpoint blockade, systemic immunosuppressants, or anti-cancer therapy within 4 weeks.

This sample's time point: second of two post-therapy site-matched biopsies roughly 2 months apart. The data were produced by immunoSEQ multiplex PCR, yet TCRdb's version contains in-frame clones alone and is incomplete. This table has thousands of clones, approximately 62% appearing once. This CDR3 is built from 14 residues. Germline V gene data show CDR1 as SGHNT and CDR2 as YENEEA. Germline trimming cut 4 bases from V and 9 bases from J; bases unmatched to any gene: 7. This clonotype originated in a human donor with basal cell carcinoma. This chain uses TRBV11-3 with TRBJ2-1, with 9 nucleotides matching TRBD1. This specimen was tumor tissue, taken after anti-PD-1 treatment. This CDR3 reads CASSSGTGFSEQFF. CDR3 bases: TGTGCCAGCAGCTCCGGGACAGGGTTTAGTGAGCAGTTCTTC.